This T cell receptor beta chain was obtained from a study of shared clonotypes between healthy human individuals. Study-wide context: Three men and two women, aged 18 to 49, were donors.

Study results and caveats: Sorted-subset samples were not fully sequenced, rarefaction indicated.

A note on this clone: Its antigen remains unknown.

The CDR3 spans 16 residues. V lost 2 bases, J lost 6 bases, and 19 bases lay in between. The germline V gene encodes CDR1 SGHAT and CDR2 FQNNGV. Sorted subsets were amplified in replicate PCRs using 200 to 250 ng DNA, 30,000 to 35,000 T cell genomes. Original analysis: Filtering differed since immunoSEQ provided only junctions, with no quality scores. TCRdb keeps only in-frame clones here, not all; method: immunoSEQ multiplex PCR. Clone size and the V and J calls come from that table; the DNA yielded D and trimming. The table has over a million clones, about 84% seen once. The clonotype comes from a man aged 18-30 years in good health. Some clones in this sample may be carry-over from other donors' samples. The rearrangement joins TRBV11-2 to TRBJ1-1; the D is unclear. Sample: memory CD4+ T cells from PBMCs. Indicated subset: CD45RA-negative fraction. CDR3 region: CASSLKLGPTSPEAFF. The CDR3 nucleotides are TGTGCCAGCAGCTTAAAGCTGGGTCCCACTTCGCCTGAAGCTTTCTTT.